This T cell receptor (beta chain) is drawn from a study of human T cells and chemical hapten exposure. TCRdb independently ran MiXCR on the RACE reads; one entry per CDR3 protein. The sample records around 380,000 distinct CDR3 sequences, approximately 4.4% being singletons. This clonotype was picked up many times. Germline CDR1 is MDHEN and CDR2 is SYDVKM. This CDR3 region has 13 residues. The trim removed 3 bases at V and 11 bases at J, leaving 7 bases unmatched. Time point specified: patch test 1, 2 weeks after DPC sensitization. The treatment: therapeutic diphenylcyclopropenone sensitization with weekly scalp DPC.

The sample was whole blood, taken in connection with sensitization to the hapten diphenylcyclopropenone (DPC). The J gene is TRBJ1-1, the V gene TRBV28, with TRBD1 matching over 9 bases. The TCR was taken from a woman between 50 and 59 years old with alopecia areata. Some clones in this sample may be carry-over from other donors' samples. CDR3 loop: CASSFPGTGMAFF. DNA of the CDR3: TGTGCCAGCAGTTTCCCCGGGACAGGGATGGCTTTCTTT.